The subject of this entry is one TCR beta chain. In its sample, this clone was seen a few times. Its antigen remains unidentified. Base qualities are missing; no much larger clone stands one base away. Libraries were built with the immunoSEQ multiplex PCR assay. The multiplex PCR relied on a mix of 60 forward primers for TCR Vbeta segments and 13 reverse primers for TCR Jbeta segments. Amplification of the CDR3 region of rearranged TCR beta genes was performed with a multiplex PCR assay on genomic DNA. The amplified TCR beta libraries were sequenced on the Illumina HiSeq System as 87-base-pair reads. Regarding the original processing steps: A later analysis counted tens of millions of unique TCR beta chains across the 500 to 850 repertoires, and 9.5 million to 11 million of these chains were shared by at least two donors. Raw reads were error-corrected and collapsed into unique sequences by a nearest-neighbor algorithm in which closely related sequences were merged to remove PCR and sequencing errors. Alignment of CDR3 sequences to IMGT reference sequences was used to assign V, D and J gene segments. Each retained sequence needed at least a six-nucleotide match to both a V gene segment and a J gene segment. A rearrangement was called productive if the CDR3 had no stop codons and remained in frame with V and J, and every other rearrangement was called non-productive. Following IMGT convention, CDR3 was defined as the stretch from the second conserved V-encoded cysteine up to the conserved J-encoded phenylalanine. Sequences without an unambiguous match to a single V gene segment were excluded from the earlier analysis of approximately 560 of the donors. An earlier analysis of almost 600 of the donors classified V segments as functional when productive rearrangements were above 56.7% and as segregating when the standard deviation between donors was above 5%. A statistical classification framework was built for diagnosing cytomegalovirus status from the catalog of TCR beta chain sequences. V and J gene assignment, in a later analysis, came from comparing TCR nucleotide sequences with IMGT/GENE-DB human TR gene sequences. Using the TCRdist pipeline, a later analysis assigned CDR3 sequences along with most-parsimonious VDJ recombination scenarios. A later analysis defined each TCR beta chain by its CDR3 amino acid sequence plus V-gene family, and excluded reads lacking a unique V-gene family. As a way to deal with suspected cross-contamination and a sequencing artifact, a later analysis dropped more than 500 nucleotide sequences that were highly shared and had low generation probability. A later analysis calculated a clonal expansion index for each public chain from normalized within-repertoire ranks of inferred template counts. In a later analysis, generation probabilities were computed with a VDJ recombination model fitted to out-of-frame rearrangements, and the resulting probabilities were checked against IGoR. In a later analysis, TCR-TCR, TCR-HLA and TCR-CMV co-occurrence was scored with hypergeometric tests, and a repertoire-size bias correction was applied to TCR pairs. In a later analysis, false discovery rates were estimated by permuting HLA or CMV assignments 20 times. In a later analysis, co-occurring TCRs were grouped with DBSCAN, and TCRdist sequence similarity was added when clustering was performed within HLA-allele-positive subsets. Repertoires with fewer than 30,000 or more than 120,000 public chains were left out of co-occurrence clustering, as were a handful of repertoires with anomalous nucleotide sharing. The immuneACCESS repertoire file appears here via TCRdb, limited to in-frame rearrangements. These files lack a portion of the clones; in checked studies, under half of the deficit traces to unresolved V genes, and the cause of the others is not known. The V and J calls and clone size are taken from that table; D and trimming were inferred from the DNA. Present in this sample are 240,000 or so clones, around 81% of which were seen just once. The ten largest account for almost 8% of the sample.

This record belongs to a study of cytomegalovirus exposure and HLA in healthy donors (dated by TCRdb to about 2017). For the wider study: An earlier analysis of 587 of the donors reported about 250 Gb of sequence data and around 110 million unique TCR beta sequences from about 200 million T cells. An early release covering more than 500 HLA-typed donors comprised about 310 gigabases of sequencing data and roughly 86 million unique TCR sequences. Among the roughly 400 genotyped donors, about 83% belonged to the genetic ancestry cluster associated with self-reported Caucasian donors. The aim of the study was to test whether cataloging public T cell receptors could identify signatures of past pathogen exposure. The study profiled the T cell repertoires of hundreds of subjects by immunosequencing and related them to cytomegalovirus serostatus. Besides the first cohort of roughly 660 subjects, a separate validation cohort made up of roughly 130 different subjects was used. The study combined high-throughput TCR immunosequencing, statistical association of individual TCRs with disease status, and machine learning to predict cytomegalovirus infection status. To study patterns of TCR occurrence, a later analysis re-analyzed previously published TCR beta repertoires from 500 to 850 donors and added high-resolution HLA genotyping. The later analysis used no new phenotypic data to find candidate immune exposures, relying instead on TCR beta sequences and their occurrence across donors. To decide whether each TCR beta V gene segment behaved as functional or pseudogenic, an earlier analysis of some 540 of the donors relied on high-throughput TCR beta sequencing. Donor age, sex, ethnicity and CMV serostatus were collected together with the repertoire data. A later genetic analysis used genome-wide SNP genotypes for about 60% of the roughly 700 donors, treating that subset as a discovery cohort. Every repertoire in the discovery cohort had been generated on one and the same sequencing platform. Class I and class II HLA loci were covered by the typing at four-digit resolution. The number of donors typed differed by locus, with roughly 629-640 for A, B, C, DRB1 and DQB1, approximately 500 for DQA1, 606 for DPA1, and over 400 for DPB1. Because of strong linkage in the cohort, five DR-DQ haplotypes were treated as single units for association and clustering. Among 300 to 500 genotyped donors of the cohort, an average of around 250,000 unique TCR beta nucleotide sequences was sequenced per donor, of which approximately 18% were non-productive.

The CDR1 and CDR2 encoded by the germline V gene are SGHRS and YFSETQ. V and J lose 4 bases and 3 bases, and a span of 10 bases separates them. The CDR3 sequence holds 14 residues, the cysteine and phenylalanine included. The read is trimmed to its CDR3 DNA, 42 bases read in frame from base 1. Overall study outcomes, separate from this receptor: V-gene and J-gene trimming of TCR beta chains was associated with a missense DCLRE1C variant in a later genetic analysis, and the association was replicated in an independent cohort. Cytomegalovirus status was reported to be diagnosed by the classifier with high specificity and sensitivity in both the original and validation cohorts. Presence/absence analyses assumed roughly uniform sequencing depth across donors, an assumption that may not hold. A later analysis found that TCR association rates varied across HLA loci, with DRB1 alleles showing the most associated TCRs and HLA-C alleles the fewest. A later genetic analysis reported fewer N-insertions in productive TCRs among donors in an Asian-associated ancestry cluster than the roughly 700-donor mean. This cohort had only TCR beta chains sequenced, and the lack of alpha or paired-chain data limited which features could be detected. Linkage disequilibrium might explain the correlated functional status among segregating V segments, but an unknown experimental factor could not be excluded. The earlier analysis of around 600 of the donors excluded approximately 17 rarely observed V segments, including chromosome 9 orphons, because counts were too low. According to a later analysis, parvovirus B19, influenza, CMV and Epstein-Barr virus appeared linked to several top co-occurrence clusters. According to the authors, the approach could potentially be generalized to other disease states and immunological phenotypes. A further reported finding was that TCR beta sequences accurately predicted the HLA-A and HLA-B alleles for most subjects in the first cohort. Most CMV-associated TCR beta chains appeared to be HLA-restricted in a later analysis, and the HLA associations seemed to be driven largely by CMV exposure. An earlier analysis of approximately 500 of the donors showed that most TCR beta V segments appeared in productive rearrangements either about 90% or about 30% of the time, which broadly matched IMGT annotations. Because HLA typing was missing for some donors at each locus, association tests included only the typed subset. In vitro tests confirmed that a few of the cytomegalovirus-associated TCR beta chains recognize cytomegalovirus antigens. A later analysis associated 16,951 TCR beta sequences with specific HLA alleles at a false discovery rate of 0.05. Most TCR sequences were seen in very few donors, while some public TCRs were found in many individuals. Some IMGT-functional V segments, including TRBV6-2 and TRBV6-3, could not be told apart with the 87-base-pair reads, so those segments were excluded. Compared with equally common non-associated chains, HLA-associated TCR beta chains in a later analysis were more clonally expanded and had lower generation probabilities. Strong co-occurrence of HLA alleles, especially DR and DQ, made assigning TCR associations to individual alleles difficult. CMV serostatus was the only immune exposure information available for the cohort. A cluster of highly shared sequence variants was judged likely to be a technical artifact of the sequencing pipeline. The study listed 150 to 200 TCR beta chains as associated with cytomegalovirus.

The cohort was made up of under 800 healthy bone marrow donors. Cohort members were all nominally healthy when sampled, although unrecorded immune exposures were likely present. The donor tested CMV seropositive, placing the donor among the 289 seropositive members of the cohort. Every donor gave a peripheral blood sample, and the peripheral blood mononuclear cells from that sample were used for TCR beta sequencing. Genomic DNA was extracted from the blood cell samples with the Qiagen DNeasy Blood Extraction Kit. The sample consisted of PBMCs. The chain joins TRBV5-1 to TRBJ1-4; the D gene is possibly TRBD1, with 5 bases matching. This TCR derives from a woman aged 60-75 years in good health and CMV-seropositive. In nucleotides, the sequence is TGCGCCAGCAGCCCACAGGCCCCTAATGAAAAACTGTTTTTT. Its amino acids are CASSPQAPNEKLFF. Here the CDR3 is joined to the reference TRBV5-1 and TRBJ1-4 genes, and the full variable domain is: KAGVTQTPRYLIKTRGQQVTLSCSPISGHRSVSWYQQTPGQGLQFLFEYFSETQRNKGNFPGRFSGRQFSNSRSEMNVSTLELGDSALYLCASSPQAPNEKLFFGSGTQLSVL.